The T cell receptor (beta chain) described here comes from a study of OX40 agonist ivuxolimab in advanced cancers. Clones were read by immunoSEQ multiplex PCR, and TCRdb kept only the in-frame ones, dropping some. Among some 77,000 clones, just under 95% were seen once, and the ten largest hold about 0.32%. Germline V gene sequence: CDR1 SNHLY, CDR2 FYNNEI. The V and J ends lost 8 bases and 6 bases respectively, with 11 bases between them. The CDR3 spans 12 residues. The sample consisted of CD4+ or CD8+ T cells sorted from blood, taken in a trial of the OX40 agonist ivuxolimab. This clonotype was obtained from an adult with an advanced solid tumor such as melanoma, head and neck, liver or kidney cancer. The chain uses TRBV2 and TRBJ2-1, with D possibly matching TRBD2 (5 bases). The CDR3 is CASVEGGNEQFF. CDR3 DNA: TGTGCCAGCGTTGAGGGTGGCAATGAGCAGTTCTTC.